This entry lists 19 T cell receptor beta chains sequenced from one sample in a study of T cell responses to AZD1222 COVID-19 vaccine. The data were produced by immunoSEQ multiplex PCR, yet TCRdb's version contains in-frame clones alone and is incomplete. Among about 94,000 clones, 85% were seen once, and the ten largest hold over 3.5%. The specimen comprised peripheral blood, sampled 28 days after the second AZD1222 dose. Receptors were obtained from an adult who received the AZD1222 COVID-19 vaccine.

In its sample, this clone was seen once. CDR3 coding DNA: TGCGCCAGCAGCTTGGTAGTGGGATCAGATACGCAGTATTTT. It is translated as CASSLVVGSDTQYF. The chain joins TRBV5-1 to TRBJ2-3; D gene unclear. The V and J ends lost 0 bases and 4 bases respectively, with 9 bases between them. The germline gives CDR1 SGHRS, CDR2 YFSETQ. The CDR3 loop spans 14 amino acids.

On this clone itself: Other DNA sequences in the same sample also yield this CDR3. The rearrangement uses TRBV19 and TRBJ2-6, with D possibly matching TRBD2 (6 bases). V was cut by 2 bases and J by 2 bases, with 7 bases left in between. The CDR3 is 15 amino acids. Germline loops: CDR1 LNHDA, CDR2 SQIVND (reference sequence). CDR3 sequence reads: CASSIPGAGANVLTF. CDR3 nucleotide sequence: TGTGCCAGTAGTATACCGGGGGCTGGGGCCAACGTCCTGACTTTC.

The genes are TRBV30 and TRBJ1-2; no firm D call. In germline, CDR1 is GTSNPN, CDR2 SVGIG (reference sequence). The CDR3 contains 9 residues. Trimming removed 5 bases from V and 5 bases from J, with 3 bases in between. CDR3 sequence (DNA): TGTGCCTGGGGGTATGGCTACACCTTC. It translates to CAWGYGYTF. The full variable domain, with the rest looked up from reference TRBV30 and TRBJ1-2, is SQTIHQWPATLVQPVGSPLSLECTVEGTSNPNLYWYRQAAGRGLQLLFYSVGIGQISSEVPQNLSASRPQDRQFILSSKKLLLSDSGFYLCAWGYGYTFGSGTRLTVV.

This clone has a single count. The V call is TRBV19, the J call TRBJ1-4, with 7 nucleotides matching TRBD1. Germline V gene sequence: CDR1 LNHDA, CDR2 SQIVND (reference sequence). The CDR3 is 15 residues long. With V trimmed by 8 bases and J by 5 bases, 11 bases remained unmatched. CDR3 in DNA: TGTGCCAGTCGGAACCCGGGACAGTCAAATGAAAAACTGTTTTTT. This translates into CASRNPGQSNEKLFF.

This clone was picked up one time. The rearrangement uses TRBV11-2 and TRBJ2-7, with no clear D. CDR1 and CDR2 from the germline V gene are SGHAT and FQNNGV. The CDR3 is made up of 11 amino acids. V lost 0 bases to trimming and J lost 3 bases, with 0 bases between them. CDR3 protein: CASSLDYEQYF. CDR3 coding DNA: TGTGCCAGCAGCTTAGACTACGAGCAGTACTTC.

CDR3: CASSLAVSQTPYEQYF. The CDR3 nucleotides are TGTGCCAGCAGCTTAGCGGTCTCTCAGACCCCCTACGAGCAGTACTTC. This rearrangement joins TRBV7-2 to TRBJ2-7; no definite D call. The CDR3 runs to 16 residues. Trimming took off 0 bases at V and 2 bases at J, with 14 bases between the two ends. Germline loops: CDR1 SGHTA, CDR2 FQGNSA.

CDR3: CAWSAASGGPGTQYF. In DNA, the CDR3 is TGTGCCTGGAGTGCGGCTAGCGGGGGGCCTGGGACCCAGTACTTC. This chain links TRBV30 with TRBJ2-5; 11 nucleotides agree with TRBD2. V gave up 1 base and J gave up 7 bases; unmatched junction bases: 8. CDR3 length: 15 residues. The germline V gene encodes CDR1 GTSNPN and CDR2 SVGIG (reference sequence).

This chain joins TRBV30 and TRBJ1-2; the match to TRBD1 covers 10 bases. The trim removed 5 bases at V and 3 bases at J, leaving 3 bases unmatched. Germline CDR1 GTSNPN, CDR2 SVGIG (reference sequence). CDR3 length: 13 residues. The CDR3 DNA is TGTGCCTGGGCCGGGACAGGGGACTATGGCTACACCTTC. Its protein is CAWAGTGDYGYTF.

The DNA for the CDR3 is TGTGCCAGCAGTTACCAGAGACAGGGTGCCTACGAGCAGTACTTC. It codes for CASSYQRQGAYEQYF. V is TRBV6-5 and J is TRBJ2-7; TRBD1 matches at 7 bases. With 2 bases clipped from V and 2 bases from J, the junction kept 6 bases outside the gene matches. There are 15 residues in the CDR3. The germline gives CDR1 MNHEY, CDR2 SVGAGI.

The chain has TRBV7-6 and TRBJ2-7; maybe TRBD1 (6 bases). The CDR3 spans 13 residues. Looked up from germline, CDR1 is SGHVS and CDR2 is FNYEAQ. The V end lost 1 base, the J end lost 10 bases, and 14 bases lay between the germline ends. CDR3 loop: CASSLESGAHQYF. In nucleotides, the CDR3 is TGTGCCAGCAGCTTAGAATCAGGGGCGCATCAGTACTTC.

V gene TRBV29-1 combines with J gene TRBJ2-7; no firm D call. Germline values: CDR1 SQVTM, CDR2 ANQGSEA. The CDR3 spans 11 residues. The V end lost 5 bases, the J end lost 5 bases, and 10 bases lay between the germline ends. CDR3 sequence: CSVSGFHEQYF. The CDR3 coding sequence is TGCAGCGTTTCTGGGTTCCACGAGCAGTACTTC.

This chain connects TRBV9 to TRBJ2-1, with TRBD2 matching over 8 bases. Per the germline V gene, CDR1 is SGDLS and CDR2 is YYNGEE. Unmatched junction bases numbered 7, after V lost 3 bases and J lost 5 bases. The CDR3 runs 15 residues. The CDR3 region has the DNA TGTGCCAGCAGCGCGAGCGGGGGCCCCAACAATGAGCAGTTCTTC. Its protein product is CASSASGGPNNEQFF.

This clone was found once. In DNA form, the CDR3 reads TGTGCCAGCAGCTTTTCAGGGGGTTACGAGCAGTACTTC. Its protein is CASSFSGGYEQYF. The gene calls are TRBV7-9 and TRBJ2-7; 7 bases line up with TRBD1. The V gene end was trimmed by 3 bases and the J gene end by 4 bases; junction bases not matched to a gene: 3. Germline V gene data show CDR1 as SEHNR and CDR2 as FQNEAQ (reference sequence). The CDR3 has 13 amino acids.

This chain connects TRBV19 to TRBJ1-5; no reliable D call. V shed 3 bases and J shed 2 bases, with 8 bases lying between them. Germline V gives CDR1 LNHDA, CDR2 SQIVND (reference sequence). The CDR3 length is 14 residues. DNA of the CDR3: TGTGCCAGTAGTATCTCTATTGGCAATCAGCCCCAGCATTTT. Its translation: CASSISIGNQPQHF.

Only one count was recorded for this clone. The J gene is TRBJ2-1, the V gene TRBV11-2; tentative D call: TRBD2 (6 bases). Germline loops: CDR1 SGHAT, CDR2 FQNNGV. This CDR3 is 15 amino acids long. Trimming took 5 bases from V and 4 from J, leaving 15 bases between them. The CDR3 coding sequence is TGTGCCAGCAGCCCCCTTTACGGGGGTTACAATGAGCAGTTCTTC. Translating it yields CASSPLYGGYNEQFF.

This clone was observed a few times. This chain joins TRBV7-8 and TRBJ1-1; 10 nucleotides match TRBD1. V was pared by 6 bases and J by 3 bases, with 7 bases of the junction left unmatched. This CDR3 contains 15 residues. CDR1 is SGHVS, CDR2 FQNEAQ, per germline. CDR3 sequence: CASRPGQGPYTEAFF. The CDR3 bases are TGTGCCAGCAGACCGGGACAGGGGCCCTACACTGAAGCTTTCTTT.

This chain uses TRBV6-5 with TRBJ2-7; D perhaps matches TRBD1 (6 bases). In germline, CDR1 is MNHEY, CDR2 SVGAGI. V gave up 1 base and J gave up 0 bases, with 10 bases separating them. The CDR3 extends over 15 amino acids. CDR3 amino acids: CASSYWQGSSYEQYF. In DNA form, the CDR3 reads TGTGCCAGCAGTTACTGGCAGGGGAGCTCCTACGAGCAGTACTTC.

This clone was detected only once. The chain carries TRBV7-3 and TRBJ2-1, with 9 positions matching TRBD2. Germline CDR1 SGHTA, CDR2 FQGTGA. With V trimmed by 2 bases and J by 7 bases, 12 bases remained unmatched. This CDR3 is built from 17 residues. The CDR3 loop reads CASSLGPAGSGRNEQFF. CDR3 DNA: TGTGCCAGCAGCTTAGGGCCCGCGGGGAGCGGGAGGAATGAGCAGTTCTTC.

The chain carries TRBV2 and TRBJ2-3, with no clear D. CDR1 is SNHLY, CDR2 FYNNEI, per germline. CDR3 length: 13 amino acids. The ends were cut back, 6 bases at V and 7 bases at J, with 14 bases in the middle. The CDR3 protein is CASRASLGNTQYF. The CDR3 DNA sequence: TGTGCCAGCAGAGCCTCTTTGGGAAATACGCAGTATTTT. The whole variable domain, filled in from reference TRBV2 and TRBJ2-3, reads EPEVTQTPSHQVTQMGQEVILRCVPISNHLYFYWYRQILGQKVEFLVSFYNNEISEKSEIFDDQFSVERPDGSNFTLKIRSTKLEDSAMYFCASRASLGNTQYFGPGTRLTVL.